This T cell receptor beta chain was obtained from a study of T cell repertoires in cytomegalovirus infection (dated by TCRdb to between 2018 and 2020). As for the study more broadly: Recently identified HLA-C-restricted CMV epitopes, whose presentation resists viral immunomodulation, were targeted by peptide stimulations together with well-studied HLA-B-restricted epitopes. Donor HLA type was relevant to the analysis, because carriage of CMV infection together with the matching HLA type was indicated by public TCR beta signatures.

Sequencing took place on an Illumina HiSeq 1500. Using fastp trimming at Q25 and MiXCR clonotype assembly, TCRdb reanalyzed the public sequencing data and kept in-frame beta chains. Here each entry gathers all rows of one CDR3 protein and keeps the most common genes and DNA. The sample table holds about 310,000 distinct CDR3 sequences, of which roughly 25% were seen once. Clones ranked in the top ten supply approximately 12% of the sample. Summary of the overall study and its limitations: The ex vivo response was dominated by HLA-C-restricted CMV-specific TCR beta clonotypes, and the single most frequent clonotype in two of eight donors was supplied by these HLA-C-restricted clonotypes. Carriers of CMV infection plus the relevant HLA type were discriminated by the cumulative frequency of public TCR beta family members in the study cohort and in an independent roughly 340-donor cohort.

As to this clonotype: Its binding antigen is unknown. No much larger clone exists at a distance of one base, and base qualities are not known.

Read against the paper, the sample's treatment or condition label means: in vitro stimulation with specific CMV peptide epitopes to enrich CMV-specific T cells. The sequence was obtained from a human donor in good health (CMV status not recorded). Some clones in this sample may be carry-over from other donors' samples. The sample consisted of cultured PBMCs, taken from culture after CMV antigen stimulation.

The nucleotide sequence is TGTGCCAGCAGCTTAGCGCAAGGCCCCATCTCTGGAAACACCATATATTTT. The translation is CASSLAQGPISGNTIYF. This chain joins TRBV7-9 to TRBJ1-3, with the D gene uncertain. V and J lose 0 bases and 0 bases, and a span of 12 bases separates them. The CDR3 has 17 amino acids, counting the end cysteine and phenylalanine. Only the CDR3 part of the read is kept: 51 bases, read in frame from the first base. According to the germline V gene (reference sequence), CDR1 reads SEHNR and CDR2 reads FQNEAQ.